This T cell receptor (beta chain) is from a study of T cells in women clearing cervical HPV infection. The CDR3 runs to 13 residues. The germline V gene has CDR1 KGHSH and CDR2 LQKENI. Sequenced by immunoSEQ multiplex PCR; TCRdb stores in-frame clones only, minus some. This sample's clone table lists under 40,000 clones. For this clone: The CDR3 is cut off 3 residues early in the read; its end comes from the germline J gene.

MY09/MY11 PCR detected cervical HPV DNA; dot-blot assigned genotypes. The specimen was blood buffy coat. The chain has TRBV18 and TRBJ1-2; D possibly corresponds to TRBD1 (6 bases). The clonotype originates from a woman between 18 and 70 years old with a cervical HPV16 infection that either progressed to CIN3+ or cleared (not recorded which). The sequenced CDR3 bases are TGTGCCAGCTCACCATCAGGGGCCAATGAC. It translates to CASSPSGAND. The whole CDR3 reads CASSPSGANDYTF.